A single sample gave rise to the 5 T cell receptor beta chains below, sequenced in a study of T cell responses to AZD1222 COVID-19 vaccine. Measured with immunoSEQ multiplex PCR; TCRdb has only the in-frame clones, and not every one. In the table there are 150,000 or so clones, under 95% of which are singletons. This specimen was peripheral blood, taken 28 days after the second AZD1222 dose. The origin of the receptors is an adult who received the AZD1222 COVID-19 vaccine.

For the CDR3, the DNA is TGCAGTGCTGGGGGGGCTGAGCAGTTCTTC. Translating gives CSAGGAEQFF. The rearrangement links TRBV20-1 to TRBJ2-1, with a possible D match to TRBD2 (7 bases). The CDR3 is 10 residues long. CDR1 and CDR2 from the germline V gene are DFQATT and SNEGSKA (reference sequence). The V end lost 5 bases, the J end lost 9 bases, and 8 bases lay between the germline ends.

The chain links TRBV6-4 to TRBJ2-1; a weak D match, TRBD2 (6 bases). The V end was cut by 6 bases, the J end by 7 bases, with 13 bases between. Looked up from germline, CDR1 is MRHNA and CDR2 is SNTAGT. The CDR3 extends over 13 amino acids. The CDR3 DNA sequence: TGTGCCAGCAGCCTCTCGGGGGTTAATGAGCAGTTCTTC. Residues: CASSLSGVNEQFF.

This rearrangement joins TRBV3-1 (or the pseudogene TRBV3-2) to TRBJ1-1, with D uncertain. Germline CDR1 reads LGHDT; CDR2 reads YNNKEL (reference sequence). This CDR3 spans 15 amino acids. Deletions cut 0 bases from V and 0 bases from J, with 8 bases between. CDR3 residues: CASSQEVVVNTEAFF. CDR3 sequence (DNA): TGTGCCAGCAGCCAAGAAGTGGTCGTGAACACTGAAGCTTTCTTT.

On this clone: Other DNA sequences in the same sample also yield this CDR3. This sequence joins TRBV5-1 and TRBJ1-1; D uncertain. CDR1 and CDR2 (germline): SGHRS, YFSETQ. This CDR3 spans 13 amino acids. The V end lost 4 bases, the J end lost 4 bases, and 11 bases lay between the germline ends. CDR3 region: CASSLTGSTEAFF. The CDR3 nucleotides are TGCGCCAGCAGCCTGACCGGGAGCACTGAAGCTTTCTTT.

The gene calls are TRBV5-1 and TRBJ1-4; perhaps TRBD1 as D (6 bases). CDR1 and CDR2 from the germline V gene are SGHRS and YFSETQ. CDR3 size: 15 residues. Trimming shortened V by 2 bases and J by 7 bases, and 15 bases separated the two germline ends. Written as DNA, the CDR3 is TGCGCCAGCAGCTTAGGGGGGGCCGACCTTGAAAAACTGTTTTTT. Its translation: CASSLGGADLEKLFF.